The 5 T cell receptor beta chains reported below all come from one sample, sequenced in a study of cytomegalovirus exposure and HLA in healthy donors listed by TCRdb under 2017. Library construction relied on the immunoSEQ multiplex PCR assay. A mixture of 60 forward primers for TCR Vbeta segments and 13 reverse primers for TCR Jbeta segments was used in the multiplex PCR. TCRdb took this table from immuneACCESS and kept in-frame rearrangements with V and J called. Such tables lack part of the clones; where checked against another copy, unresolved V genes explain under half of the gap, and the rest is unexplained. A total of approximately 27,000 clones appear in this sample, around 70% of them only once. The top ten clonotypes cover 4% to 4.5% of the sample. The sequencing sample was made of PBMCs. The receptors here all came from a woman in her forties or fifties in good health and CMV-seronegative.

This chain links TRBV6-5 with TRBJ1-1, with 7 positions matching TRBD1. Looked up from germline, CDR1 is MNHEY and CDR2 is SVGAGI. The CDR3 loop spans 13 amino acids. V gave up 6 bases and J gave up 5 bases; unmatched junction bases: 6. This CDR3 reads CASSVTGKTEAFF. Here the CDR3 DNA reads TGTGCCAGCAGCGTGACAGGGAAAACTGAAGCTTTCTTT.

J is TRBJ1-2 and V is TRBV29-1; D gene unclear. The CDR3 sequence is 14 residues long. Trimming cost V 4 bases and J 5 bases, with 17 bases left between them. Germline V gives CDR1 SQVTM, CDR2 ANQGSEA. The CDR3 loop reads CSVVFTDSSYGYTF. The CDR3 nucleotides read TGCAGCGTTGTCTTTACCGATAGCTCTTATGGCTACACCTTC.

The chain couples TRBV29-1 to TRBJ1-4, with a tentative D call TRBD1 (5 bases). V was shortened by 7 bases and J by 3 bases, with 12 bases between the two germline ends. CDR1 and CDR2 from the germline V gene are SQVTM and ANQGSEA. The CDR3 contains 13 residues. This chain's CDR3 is CSAGRGANEKLFF. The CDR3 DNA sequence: TGCAGCGCGGGGAGGGGAGCTAATGAAAAACTGTTTTTT.

In DNA form, the CDR3 reads TGTGCCAGCAGCTTACAGCGGGGGGCTAGCACAGATACGCAGTATTTT. Encoded protein: CASSLQRGASTDTQYF. V is TRBV5-4 and J is TRBJ2-3; 9 bases map to TRBD2. The CDR3 length is 16 residues. The junction had 4 bases not matched to a gene; V was cut back by 2 bases and J by 0 bases. Germline V CDR1 and CDR2: SGHNT, YYREEE (reference sequence). Based on the CDR3 plus reference TRBV5-4 and TRBJ2-3, the full variable domain is ETGVTQSPTHLIKTRGQQVTLRCSSQSGHNTVSWYQQALGQGPQFIFQYYREEENGRGNFPPRFSGLQFPNYSSELNVNALELDDSALYLCASSLQRGASTDTQYFGPGTRLTVL.

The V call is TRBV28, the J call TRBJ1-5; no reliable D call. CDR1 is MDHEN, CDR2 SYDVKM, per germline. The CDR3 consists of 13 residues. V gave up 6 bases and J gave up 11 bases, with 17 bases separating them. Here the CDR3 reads CASRLAAGGAQHF. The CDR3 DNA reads TGTGCCAGCAGACTTGCTGCGGGTGGAGCCCAGCATTTT.